This T cell receptor beta chain originates from a study of CD8 T cells in ankylosing spondylitis. This clonotype was seen many times. Its antigen is unknown. J was trimmed by 8 bases and V by 0 bases; bases with no gene match: 4. This CDR3 is 14 amino acids long. Study-wide results and limits: Typical of ankylosing spondylitis blood, it appeared, was a TCR beta motif of under 10 highly homologous variants. Disease-associated clonotypes exhibited CD8+ identity and were relatively infrequent in peripheral blood.

TCRdb re-called the 5' RACE reads through MiXCR, storing one row per CDR3 protein. The profile shows about 260,000 distinct CDR3 sequences, roughly a quarter of them singletons. The receptor was derived from a male donor with ankylosing spondylitis or in good health (not recorded which). Material: blood, either unsorted or a sorted T cell fraction (not recorded which). This chain joins TRBV12-3 or TRBV12-4 and TRBJ2-1; TRBD2 matches 7 bases. CDR3 nucleotides: TGTGCCAGCAGTTTAGCGGGGGGGAGAGATGAGCAGTTCTTC. Amino acid sequence: CASSLAGGRDEQFF.